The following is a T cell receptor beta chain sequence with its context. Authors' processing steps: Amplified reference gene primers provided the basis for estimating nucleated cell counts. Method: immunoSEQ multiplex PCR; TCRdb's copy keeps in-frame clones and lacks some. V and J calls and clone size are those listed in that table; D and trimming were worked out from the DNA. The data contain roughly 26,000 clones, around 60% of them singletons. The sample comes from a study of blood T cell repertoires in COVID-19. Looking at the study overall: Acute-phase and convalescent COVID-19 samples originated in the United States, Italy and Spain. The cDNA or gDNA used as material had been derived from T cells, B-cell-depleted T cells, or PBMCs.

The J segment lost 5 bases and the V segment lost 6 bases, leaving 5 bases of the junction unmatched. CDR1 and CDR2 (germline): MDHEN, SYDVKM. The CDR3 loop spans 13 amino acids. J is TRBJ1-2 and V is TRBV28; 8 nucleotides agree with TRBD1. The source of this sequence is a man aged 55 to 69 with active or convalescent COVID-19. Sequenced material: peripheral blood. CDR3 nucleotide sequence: TGTGCCAGCAGGCGGACAGGGCCGTATGGCTACACCTTC. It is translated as CASRRTGPYGYTF.